Following are 8 T cell receptor beta chains from one sample sequenced in a study of blood T cell repertoires in COVID-19. Some clones are missing from TCRdb's copy, which holds only in-frame ones; the method was immunoSEQ multiplex PCR. The table includes some 220,000 clones, around 82% detected once. The sequencing input was peripheral blood. The receptors were gathered from an older woman with acute or convalescent COVID-19.

The rearrangement uses TRBV28 and TRBJ2-7, with TRBD1 as a possible D gene (6 bases). The CDR3 has 15 amino acids. The germline V gene encodes CDR1 MDHEN and CDR2 SYDVKM. V gave up 4 bases and J gave up 5 bases, with 18 bases separating them. CDR3 amino acids: CASSSQGGGKNEQYF. The DNA for the CDR3 is TGTGCCAGCAGTTCACAGGGTGGGGGAAAAAACGAGCAGTACTTC.

The rearrangement uses TRBV11-2 and TRBJ2-1, with TRBD2 matching over 13 bases. Germline V gives CDR1 SGHAT, CDR2 FQNNGV. The trim removed 1 base at V and 0 bases at J, leaving 6 bases unmatched. CDR3 length equals 19 residues. The CDR3 coding sequence is TGTGCCAGCAGCTTAGGGTATCGACTAGCGGGGGGCTCCTACAATGAGCAGTTCTTC. Protein product: CASSLGYRLAGGSYNEQFF.

The V and J genes are TRBV27 and TRBJ2-5, with TRBD2 as a possible D gene (5 bases). In germline, CDR1 is MNHEY, CDR2 SMNVEV (reference sequence). V lost 3 bases, J lost 2 bases, and 7 bases lay in between. The CDR3 sequence is 13 residues long. The CDR3, as DNA: TGTGCCAGCAGTTTCAGGAGGCAAGAGACCCAGTACTTC. Its protein is CASSFRRQETQYF.

V gene TRBV29-1 combines with J gene TRBJ2-5, with 7 positions matching TRBD1. Germline V gives CDR1 SQVTM, CDR2 ANQGSEA. The CDR3 runs to 16 residues. V trimming: 3 bases; J trimming: 2 bases; junction bases outside the gene matches: 12. The CDR3 sequence is CSVERKRAGGQETQYF. CDR3 DNA sequence: TGCAGCGTTGAGCGGAAGAGGGCAGGGGGACAAGAGACCCAGTACTTC.

The chain has TRBV4-2 and TRBJ1-5; perhaps TRBD1 as D (5 bases). The CDR3 has 15 amino acids. Trimming removed 4 bases from V and 0 bases from J, with 10 bases in between. Germline V lookup: CDR1 LGHNA, CDR2 YNFKEQ. The DNA for the CDR3 is TGTGCCAGCAGCCCGCAGGGTTCTAGCAATCAGCCCCAGCATTTT. Protein sequence: CASSPQGSSNQPQHF.

The sample holds a few counts of this clone. The chain employs TRBV5-1 and TRBJ2-5, with a tentative D call TRBD1 (5 bases). Germline V gene lookup returns CDR1 SGHRS and CDR2 YFSETQ. V was trimmed by 1 base and J by 2 bases, leaving 9 bases between them. CDR3 length equals 14 residues. This CDR3 reads CASSLTGYQETQYF. CDR3 DNA sequence: TGCGCCAGCAGCTTGACAGGATATCAAGAGACCCAGTACTTC.

The chain combines TRBV7-6 with TRBJ2-5; 8 bases agree with TRBD1. This CDR3 spans 15 amino acids. The germline CDR1 and CDR2 sequences are SGHVS and FNYEAQ. After removal of 5 bases from V and 5 bases from J, the junction contained 10 bases not matched to a gene. This CDR3 reads CASSPTRTGHETQYF. CDR3 nucleotides: TGTGCCAGCAGCCCGACTAGGACAGGGCATGAGACCCAGTACTTC.

The rearrangement joins TRBV6-2 or TRBV6-3 to TRBJ2-1; TRBD1 is a possible D gene (6 bases). Germline V gene lookup returns CDR1 MNHEY and CDR2 SVGEGT. The CDR3 contains 14 residues. Deletions cut 0 bases from V and 8 bases from J, with 11 bases between. For the CDR3, the DNA is TGTGCCAGCAGTTACTCGGCACAGGGCCATGAGCAGTTCTTC. Amino acids: CASSYSAQGHEQFF.